The 32 T cell receptor beta chains reported below all come from one sample, sequenced in a study of T cell responses to AZD1222 COVID-19 vaccine. Assay used: immunoSEQ multiplex PCR; TCRdb lists only in-frame clones, some missing. The sample lists roughly 86,000 clones; 80% to 90% were seen once. Specimen: peripheral blood, collected on day 0 of AZD1222 vaccination. The origin of the receptors is an adult in good health.

The V call is TRBV3-1 (or the pseudogene TRBV3-2), the J call TRBJ1-1, with 12 bases fitting TRBD1. The J segment lost 1 base and the V segment lost 7 bases, leaving 16 bases of the junction unmatched. Germline V lookup: CDR1 LGHDT, CDR2 YNNKEL (reference sequence). CDR3 length: 19 residues. The CDR3 DNA reads TGTGCCAGCATCTCTTCATATGGGACAGGGGGCGCATCGAACACTGAAGCTTTCTTT. Translated, it gives CASISSYGTGGASNTEAFF.

The chain couples TRBV6-5 to TRBJ2-2; the match to TRBD1 covers 7 bases. The CDR3 sequence is 14 residues long. CDR1 and CDR2 from the germline V gene are MNHEY and SVGAGI. Germline trimming cut 8 bases from V and 3 bases from J; bases unmatched to any gene: 6. In DNA, the CDR3 is TGTGCCAGCCGCTGGGACAGATACACCGGGGAGCTGTTTTTT. Translating gives CASRWDRYTGELFF.

For this clone: A read error may account for a junction end that differs from germline. This chain connects TRBV2 to TRBJ2-5; D is unresolved. CDR1 is SNHLY and CDR2 is FYNNEI in the germline V gene. This CDR3 has 10 amino acids. CDR3: CASSGFRAHF. The CDR3 coding sequence is TGTGCCAGCAGTGGGTTCAGAGCGCACTTC. Together with reference TRBV2 and TRBJ2-5, the CDR3 gives the full variable domain: EPEVTQTPSHQVTQMGQEVILRCVPISNHLYFYWYRQILGQKVEFLVSFYNNEISEKSEIFDDQFSVERPDGSNFTLKIRSTKLEDSAMYFCASSGFRAHFGPGTRLLVL.

The chain couples TRBV28 to TRBJ1-4; D is unresolved. Trimming left V 6 bases short and J 0 bases short, with 14 bases between. Germline values: CDR1 MDHEN, CDR2 SYDVKM. This CDR3 has 16 residues. CDR3 sequence: CASSPASPSTNEKLFF. The CDR3 coding sequence is TGTGCCAGCAGCCCGGCCAGCCCCTCAACTAATGAAAAACTGTTTTTT.

The chain combines TRBV6-5 with TRBJ1-2, with 7 nucleotides matching TRBD1. V shed 5 bases and J 4 bases; nucleotides not matched to a gene: 7. The V gene's germline CDR1 is MNHEY and CDR2 SVGAGI. CDR3 length: 14 residues. This chain's CDR3 is CASSRDSGFYGYTF. The DNA for the CDR3 is TGTGCCAGCAGTAGGGACAGCGGATTCTATGGCTACACCTTC.

CDR3 in DNA: TGCGCCAGCAGCCAAGGTTCGCTCGCGGGAGTGGGGACCGGGGAGCTGTTTTTT. Translating it yields CASSQGSLAGVGTGELFF. The chain couples TRBV4-1 to TRBJ2-2; 7 nucleotides agree with TRBD2. Trimming cost V 1 base and J 5 bases; bases outside gene matches: 13. This CDR3 is 18 amino acids long. CDR1 MGHRA and CDR2 YSYEKL come from the germline V gene.

This clone was seen a handful of times. The chain has TRBV20-1 and TRBJ2-1, with D unresolved. Trimming stripped 2 bases from V and 13 bases from J, with 12 bases between. Looked up from germline, CDR1 is DFQATT and CDR2 is SNEGSKA (reference sequence). CDR3 length equals 11 residues. CDR3 DNA: TGCAGTGCTAGACGGGCGAACACCCAGTTCTTC. It specifies CSARRANTQFF.

The V call is TRBV9, the J call TRBJ2-3; D gene ambiguous. Germline CDR1 reads SGDLS; CDR2 reads YYNGEE. The CDR3 covers 15 residues. V shed 1 base and J shed 6 bases, with 15 bases lying between them. CDR3 region: CASSVSAASSDTQYF. In DNA, the CDR3 is TGTGCCAGCAGCGTATCGGCCGCATCCTCTGATACGCAGTATTTT.

For the CDR3, the DNA is TGTGCCAGCAGCTCTCTAGCGGGAGTAACAGATACGCAGTATTTT. Residues: CASSSLAGVTDTQYF. The chain carries TRBV7-9 and TRBJ2-3, with 10 nucleotides matching TRBD2. The CDR3 has 15 residues. With V trimmed by 4 bases and J by 3 bases, 4 bases remained unmatched. Germline values: CDR1 SEHNR, CDR2 FQNEAQ (reference sequence).

The chain recombines TRBV28 with TRBJ2-1, with 10 nucleotides matching TRBD2. The CDR3 sequence is 13 residues long. J lost 5 bases, V lost 10 bases, and 5 bases had no gene match. Germline lookup yields CDR1 MDHEN and CDR2 SYDVKM. CDR3 coding DNA: TGTGCCATTTGGACTAGCGGCCACAATGAGCAGTTCTTC. Residues: CAIWTSGHNEQFF.

V gene TRBV30 combines with J gene TRBJ1-5, with D hard to call. Trimming removed 5 bases at V and 5 bases at J, with 13 bases between. This CDR3 contains 13 residues. The germline V gene encodes CDR1 GTSNPN and CDR2 SVGIG (reference sequence). This chain's CDR3 is CAWSPLQYQPQHF. The CDR3 region has the DNA TGTGCCTGGTCACCGCTCCAGTATCAGCCCCAGCATTTT.

V gene TRBV21-1 combines with J gene TRBJ2-3; the table calls TRBD2, which could not be checked here. TRBV21-1 is a known pseudogene. The CDR3 contains 20 residues. The CDR3 bases are TGTGCCAGCAGCAAAGCGCTTTTAGTCTGGCCAGGGACTAGCCGACAAACGCAGTATTTT. Its translation: CASSKALLVWPGTSRQTQYF.

The rearrangement joins TRBV6-5 to TRBJ2-1; 8 nucleotides match TRBD2. With V trimmed by 8 bases and J by 8 bases, 14 bases remained unmatched. This CDR3 is built from 15 residues. Looked up from germline, CDR1 is MNHEY and CDR2 is SVGAGI. The CDR3 sequence is CASGTGRVGIDEQFF. As DNA, the CDR3 is TGTGCCAGCGGGACCGGGAGGGTAGGGATCGATGAGCAGTTCTTC.

The V call is TRBV28, the J call TRBJ1-5; TRBD1 matches at 11 bases. Germline CDR1 reads MDHEN; CDR2 reads SYDVKM. CDR3 length: 15 amino acids. With V trimmed by 8 bases and J by 6 bases, 9 bases remained unmatched. The CDR3 nucleotides read TGTGCCAGCGGACACGGACAGGGGGCGGGTCAGCCCCAGCATTTT. It specifies CASGHGQGAGQPQHF.

The genes are TRBV6-1 and TRBJ2-2; either TRBD1 or TRBD2 may supply D (6 bases each). This CDR3 contains 14 residues. V was shortened by 3 bases and J by 3 bases, with 8 bases between the two germline ends. CDR1 and CDR2 (germline): MNHNS, SASEGT. In DNA, the CDR3 is TGTGCCAGCAGTGAGAGGGGGGACACCGGGGAGCTGTTTTTT. It yields the protein CASSERGDTGELFF.

The chain couples TRBV5-1 to TRBJ2-5, with a weak D call TRBD1 (6 bases). Germline CDR1 SGHRS, CDR2 YFSETQ. The CDR3 runs 13 residues. Trimming pared 4 bases from V and 0 bases from J, leaving 7 bases between. The CDR3: CASSGDNQETQYF. Written as DNA, the CDR3 is TGCGCCAGCAGCGGGGACAACCAAGAGACCCAGTACTTC.

CDR3 loop: CASSDRGISSPLHF. Here the CDR3 DNA reads TGTGCCAGCAGTGATAGGGGGATAAGTTCACCCCTCCACTTT. V and J are TRBV2 and TRBJ1-6, with a possible D match to TRBD1 (6 bases). Germline V gene data show CDR1 as SNHLY and CDR2 as FYNNEI. There are 14 residues in the CDR3. V was shortened by 3 bases and J by 9 bases, with 12 bases between the two germline ends.

This sequence joins TRBV5-5 and TRBJ2-1; 8 bases are shared with TRBD2. Germline values: CDR1 SGHKS, CDR2 YYEKEE (reference sequence). The ends lost 2 bases at V and 0 bases at J; junction bases unmatched: 13. The CDR3 runs to 19 residues. The CDR3 spells CASSFAAGGHGISYNEQFF. CDR3 sequence (DNA): TGTGCCAGCAGCTTCGCCGCGGGGGGACACGGAATCTCCTACAATGAGCAGTTCTTC.

The V gene is TRBV29-1, the J gene TRBJ2-1; no firm D call. Looked up from germline, CDR1 is SQVTM and CDR2 is ANQGSEA. With 1 base removed from V and 10 bases from J, the gap between germline ends came to 11 bases. The CDR3 totals 12 residues. CDR3 bases: TGCAGCGTTGAAGCGCAATTACTCGAGCAGTTCTTC. The encoded protein is CSVEAQLLEQFF.

The J gene is TRBJ2-7, the V gene TRBV2; tentatively, D is TRBD2 (6 bases). The CDR3 consists of 14 residues. Looked up from germline, CDR1 is SNHLY and CDR2 is FYNNEI. The V and J ends lost 2 bases and 3 bases respectively, with 11 bases between them. The CDR3 region is CASSERGTSYEQYF. CDR3 sequence (DNA): TGTGCCAGCAGTGAACGGGGGACGAGCTACGAGCAGTACTTC.

The CDR3 nucleotides read TGTGCCACCAGTGATTTCGGCGCTGCCACCGGGGAGCTGTTTTTT. This translates into CATSDFGAATGELFF. This sequence joins TRBV24-1 and TRBJ2-2, with no clear D. The CDR3 has 15 amino acids. Per the germline V gene, CDR1 is KGHDR and CDR2 is SFDVKD. V lost 1 base and J lost 4, with 9 bases in between.

The chain links TRBV29-1 to TRBJ2-3, with 11 bases lining up with TRBD2. Trimming removed 7 bases from V and 1 base from J; junction bases left unmatched: 10. From germline, CDR1 is SQVTM and CDR2 ANQGSEA. CDR3 length: 16 amino acids. The CDR3: CSARGSGRAGTDTQYF. CDR3 bases: TGCAGCGCCCGAGGTAGCGGGAGGGCCGGCACAGATACGCAGTATTTT.

This clone was seen once. The CDR3 loop reads CASSLPAGGDPGELFF. The CDR3 coding sequence is TGTGCCAGCAGCTTACCAGCAGGGGGCGATCCCGGGGAGCTGTTTTTT. J is TRBJ2-2 and V is TRBV13; 8 bases agree with TRBD1. The V gene's germline CDR1 is PRHDT and CDR2 FYEKMQ (reference sequence). Trimming at V came to 2 bases and at J to 6 bases, leaving 8 bases not matched to a gene. CDR3 length equals 16 residues.

This clone is a singleton in its sample. The chain recombines TRBV2 with TRBJ1-2; TRBD1 aligns across 9 bases. Trimming at V came to 0 bases and at J to 8 bases, leaving 4 bases not matched to a gene. This CDR3 spans 14 amino acids. Germline values: CDR1 SNHLY, CDR2 FYNNEI. CDR3 nucleotide sequence: TGTGCCAGCAGTGAAGCACAGGGGGCTGGAGGCTACACCTTC. It translates to CASSEAQGAGGYTF. Filled out from reference TRBV2 and TRBJ1-2, the complete variable domain reads EPEVTQTPSHQVTQMGQEVILRCVPISNHLYFYWYRQILGQKVEFLVSFYNNEISEKSEIFDDQFSVERPDGSNFTLKIRSTKLEDSAMYFCASSEAQGAGGYTFGSGTRLTVV.

This chain links TRBV25-1 with TRBJ2-3; unclear D gene. Germline assignment: CDR1 MGHDK and CDR2 SYGVNS. V was trimmed by 2 bases and J by 1 base, leaving 13 bases between them. The length of the CDR3 is 16 residues. DNA of the CDR3: TGTGCCAGCAGTGAAATCGGAACAGTGCGCACAGATACGCAGTATTTT. Its translation: CASSEIGTVRTDTQYF.

The chain employs TRBV29-1 and TRBJ1-1; no firm D call. Trimming cost V 4 bases and J 4 bases, with 7 bases left between them. This CDR3 has 11 residues. Germline V gives CDR1 SQVTM, CDR2 ANQGSEA. The CDR3 bases are TGCAGCGTTGGGGCAACCACTGAAGCTTTCTTT. Protein product: CSVGATTEAFF.

This clone has only a few counts. CDR3 bases: TGCGCCAGCAGCTTGGAGGGACAGGGTTACAATGAGCAGTTCTTC. This translates into CASSLEGQGYNEQFF. This chain links TRBV5-1 with TRBJ2-1; 9 bases agree with TRBD1. This CDR3 has 15 residues. J lost 4 bases, V lost 0 bases, and 2 bases had no gene match. CDR1 is SGHRS, CDR2 YFSETQ, per germline.

The chain links TRBV4-1 to TRBJ1-2; D is unresolved. Trimming took 0 bases from V and 7 from J, leaving 9 bases between them. Per the germline V gene, CDR1 is MGHRA and CDR2 is YSYEKL. This CDR3 is built from 13 residues. The CDR3 sequence is CASSQDIRSGYTF. The CDR3 DNA sequence: TGCGCCAGCAGCCAAGATATCAGGTCTGGCTACACCTTC.

The chain uses TRBV19 and TRBJ2-3, with D possibly being TRBD1 or TRBD2 (6 bases each). The germline V and J ends were trimmed by 5 bases and 2 bases, with 14 bases remaining between them. The CDR3 has 15 residues. From germline, CDR1 is LNHDA and CDR2 SQIVND (reference sequence). CDR3 sequence: CASSGGQPSTDTQYF. The CDR3 DNA reads TGTGCCAGTAGTGGGGGGCAGCCTTCCACAGATACGCAGTATTTT.

The gene calls are TRBV6-6 and TRBJ1-5; 9 bases match TRBD1. CDR1 and CDR2 (germline): MNHNY, SVGAGI (reference sequence). The CDR3 loop spans 16 amino acids. V shed 5 bases and J 4 bases; nucleotides not matched to a gene: 9. CDR3 sequence reads: CASSRQGQGKNQPQHF. Written as DNA, the CDR3 is TGTGCCAGCAGTCGACAAGGACAGGGGAAAAATCAGCCCCAGCATTTT.

The J gene is TRBJ2-7, the V gene TRBV28; the D is unclear. Trimming pared 1 base from V and 2 bases from J, leaving 3 bases between. This CDR3 is built from 12 residues. The germline V gene has CDR1 MDHEN and CDR2 SYDVKM. As DNA, the CDR3 is TGTGCCAGCAGTTTATACGCCTACGAGCAGTACTTC. It translates to CASSLYAYEQYF. The variable domain in full, completed from reference TRBV28 and TRBJ2-7, reads DVKVTQSSRYLVKRTGEKVFLECVQDMDHENMFWYRQDPGLGLRLIYFSYDVKMKEKGDIPEGYSVSREKKERFSLILESASTNQTSMYLCASSLYAYEQYFGPGTRLTVT.

This CDR3 is CASSQAGQREGEQFF. The CDR3 bases are TGTGCCAGCAGCCAAGCGGGGCAGCGGGAGGGAGAGCAGTTCTTC. The gene calls are TRBV3-1 (or the pseudogene TRBV3-2) and TRBJ2-1, with 10 nucleotides matching TRBD2. Germline V gene sequence: CDR1 LGHDT, CDR2 YNNKEL (reference sequence). V dropped 1 base and J dropped 10; count of bases not matched to a gene: 7. The CDR3 has 15 amino acids.